Below are 31 T cell receptor beta chains sequenced from a single sample in a study of blood T cell repertoires in COVID-19. TCRdb keeps only in-frame clones here, not all; method: immunoSEQ multiplex PCR. The table records about 200,000 clones, 94% of them present only once. The sequenced sample was peripheral blood. These receptors were obtained from a man aged 30-40 years with COVID-19, enrolled during active disease.

Written as DNA, the CDR3 is TGTGCCAGCAGCGTAGGACAGTTGGACGGGGAGCTGTTTTTT. Protein sequence: CASSVGQLDGELFF. The rearrangement uses TRBV9 and TRBJ2-2; a possible D gene is TRBD1 (5 bases). Trimming took 0 bases from V and 7 from J, leaving 10 bases between them. The CDR3 loop spans 14 amino acids. Germline CDR1 is SGDLS and CDR2 is YYNGEE. The full variable domain, its missing parts supplied by reference TRBV9 and TRBJ2-2, is DSGVTQTPKHLITATGQRVTLRCSPRSGDLSVYWYQQSLDQGLQFLIQYYNGEERAKGNILERFSAQQFPDLHSELNLSSLELGDSALYFCASSVGQLDGELFFGEGSRLTVL.

J is TRBJ1-1 and V is TRBV5-1, with no clear D. Trimming cost V 0 bases and J 2 bases, with 14 bases left between them. The CDR3 is 16 amino acids. Germline loops: CDR1 SGHRS, CDR2 YFSETQ. In DNA form, the CDR3 reads TGCGCCAGCAGCTTGGAGGCCCGGCGGGTAAACACTGAAGCTTTCTTT. It translates to CASSLEARRVNTEAFF.

The CDR3 loop reads CSVDGTGATGELFF. The CDR3 DNA reads TGCAGCGTTGACGGGACAGGGGCCACCGGGGAGCTGTTTTTT. The chain has TRBV29-1 and TRBJ2-2; 10 positions agree with TRBD1. CDR3 length: 14 amino acids. V trimming: 3 bases; J trimming: 4 bases; junction bases outside the gene matches: 2. Germline CDR1 reads SQVTM; CDR2 reads ANQGSEA.

V and J are TRBV18 and TRBJ2-7; 9 nucleotides line up with TRBD1. Germline V CDR1 and CDR2: KGHSH, LQKENI. The CDR3 runs to 15 residues. J lost 0 bases, V lost 6 bases, and 6 bases had no gene match. CDR3: CASSPGQGSSYEQYF. CDR3 sequence (DNA): TGTGCCAGCTCCCCCGGACAGGGGAGCTCCTACGAGCAGTACTTC.

This chain joins TRBV21-1 and TRBJ2-5; TRBD1, the D gene given by the table, was not confirmed from the DNA. TRBV21-1 has pseudogene status. The CDR3 has 15 amino acids. The chain's CDR3 is CASSSKGQEQETQYF. As DNA, the CDR3 is TGTGCCAGCAGTTCAAAGGGGCAGGAGCAAGAGACCCAGTACTTC.

J is TRBJ2-7 and V is TRBV5-1; unclear D gene. The CDR3 consists of 14 residues. Trimming removed 4 bases from V and 1 base from J, with 12 bases in between. The germline V gene encodes CDR1 SGHRS and CDR2 YFSETQ. CDR3: CASSQTIVSYEQYF. The CDR3 bases are TGCGCCAGCAGCCAGACAATTGTTTCCTACGAGCAGTACTTC.

The chain joins TRBV27 to TRBJ1-1; 7 bases agree with TRBD1. The CDR3 totals 14 residues. Germline V gene lookup returns CDR1 MNHEY and CDR2 SMNVEV (reference sequence). After removal of 5 bases from V and 1 base from J, the junction contained 4 bases not matched to a gene. Here the CDR3 reads CASSRDRENTEAFF. The CDR3 bases are TGTGCCAGCAGTCGCGACAGGGAGAACACTGAAGCTTTCTTT.

J is TRBJ2-7 and V is TRBV18; D may be TRBD2 (6 bases). V was shortened by 2 bases and J by 6 bases, with 11 bases between the two germline ends. Germline V gives CDR1 KGHSH, CDR2 LQKENI. The CDR3 is 13 residues long. CDR3: CASSPGGGVEQYF. CDR3 coding DNA: TGTGCCAGCTCACCAGGAGGAGGGGTCGAGCAGTACTTC.

CDR3 bases: TGTGCCAGCAGCAAAGAAATTAGGGACAGGCACTACGAGCAGTACTTC. The encoded protein is CASSKEIRDRHYEQYF. The chain couples TRBV21-1 to TRBJ2-7; no check of the table's D call, TRBD1, against the DNA was made. TRBV21-1 is deemed a pseudogene. This CDR3 spans 16 amino acids.

The chain employs TRBV18 and TRBJ1-6, with 8 nucleotides matching TRBD1. CDR1 is KGHSH and CDR2 is LQKENI in the germline V gene. The CDR3 has 15 residues. Trimming took 5 bases from V and 10 from J; bases not matched to a gene: 10. CDR3: CASSSSGTGFSPLHF. Here the CDR3 DNA reads TGTGCCAGCTCATCTTCCGGGACAGGTTTCTCACCCCTCCACTTT.

V usage is TRBV5-1 and J usage is TRBJ1-2, with D possibly being TRBD1 (5 bases). Trimming took off 4 bases at V and 3 bases at J, with 16 bases between the two ends. This CDR3 contains 15 residues. In germline, CDR1 is SGHRS, CDR2 YFSETQ. CDR3 coding DNA: TGCGCCAGCAGCACCACAACCGGGACTCACTATGGCTACACCTTC. This gives the protein CASSTTTGTHYGYTF.

The chain links TRBV5-5 to TRBJ1-2, with D possibly being TRBD1 (5 bases). Trimming cost V 4 bases and J 6 bases, with 13 bases left between them. The CDR3 contains 13 residues. Germline CDR1 SGHKS, CDR2 YYEKEE (reference sequence). The CDR3, as DNA: TGTGCCAGCAGCATAAGACAGAGTCATGGCTACACCTTC. Translation gives CASSIRQSHGYTF.

The DNA of the CDR3 is TGTGCCAGCAGTTTCCAGGGTGCCTACAATGAGCAGTTCTTC. Encoded protein: CASSFQGAYNEQFF. This chain uses TRBV27 with TRBJ2-1; tentatively, D is TRBD1 (5 bases). Trimming took off 3 bases at V and 2 bases at J, with 8 bases between the two ends. The CDR3 is 14 amino acids. CDR1 is MNHEY, CDR2 SMNVEV, per germline (reference sequence).

The chain links TRBV4-2 to TRBJ2-5; 11 positions agree with TRBD2. J gave up 5 bases and V 0 bases, and 5 bases lay outside the gene matches. The germline CDR1 and CDR2 sequences are LGHNA and YNFKEQ. This CDR3 is built from 16 residues. CDR3 DNA sequence: TGTGCCAGCAGCCAAGAGGGTAGCGGGGGGGGTGAGACCCAGTACTTC. It yields the protein CASSQEGSGGGETQYF.

This clone was observed a single time. The gene calls are TRBV5-4 and TRBJ2-5, with a possible D match to TRBD1 (6 bases). Germline loops: CDR1 SGHNT, CDR2 YYREEE (reference sequence). This CDR3 is built from 13 residues. With 7 bases removed from V and 5 bases from J, the gap between germline ends came to 15 bases. The chain's CDR3 is CASGGRVGETQYF. CDR3 coding DNA: TGTGCCAGCGGGGGCAGGGTAGGGGAGACCCAGTACTTC.

V is TRBV2 and J is TRBJ1-2, with TRBD1 matching over 7 bases. With 6 bases clipped from V and 5 bases from J, the junction kept 12 bases outside the gene matches. The CDR3 sequence is 15 residues long. Germline loops: CDR1 SNHLY, CDR2 FYNNEI. In DNA, the CDR3 is TGTGCCAGCAGGGAGGGGACAGCGAACACATATGGCTACACCTTC. Amino acids: CASREGTANTYGYTF.

J is TRBJ1-2 and V is TRBV5-6; weak D call: TRBD1 (5 bases). The CDR3 has 14 residues. Trimming removed 4 bases from V and 1 base from J, with 11 bases in between. Per the germline V gene, CDR1 is SGHDT and CDR2 is YYEEEE. CDR3 sequence reads: CASSPGDGNYGYTF. Here the CDR3 DNA reads TGTGCCAGCAGCCCGGGGGACGGTAACTATGGCTACACCTTC.

This chain links TRBV5-4 with TRBJ2-7, with 7 bases lining up with TRBD1. V was pared by 0 bases and J by 5 bases, with 5 bases of the junction left unmatched. The CDR3 spans 14 residues. CDR1 and CDR2 from the germline V gene are SGHNT and YYREEE (reference sequence). CDR3 protein: CASSLGQGPDEQYF. The CDR3 DNA is TGTGCCAGCAGCTTGGGACAGGGTCCGGACGAGCAGTACTTC.

V is TRBV6-2 or TRBV6-3 and J is TRBJ1-1, with D unclear. CDR1 is MNHEY and CDR2 is SVGEGT in the germline V gene. The germline V and J ends were trimmed by 5 bases and 1 base, with 5 bases remaining between them. The CDR3 contains 12 residues. CDR3 sequence: CASSRENTEAFF. The CDR3 DNA follows: TGTGCCAGCAGTCGAGAGAACACTGAAGCTTTCTTT.

The chain joins TRBV19 to TRBJ1-5, with a weak D call TRBD1 (6 bases). CDR1 is LNHDA and CDR2 is SQIVND in the germline V gene (reference sequence). V lost 11 bases, J lost 1 base, and 18 bases lay in between. The CDR3 has 15 amino acids. The CDR3 spells CASHTGGVSNQPQHF. In nucleotides, the CDR3 is TGTGCCTCCCATACGGGGGGCGTCAGCAATCAGCCCCAGCATTTT.

The CDR3 bases are TGCGCCAGCAGCACAGGGTCTTACGAGCAGTACTTC. Translation: CASSTGSYEQYF. The chain joins TRBV5-1 to TRBJ2-7; tentatively, D is TRBD1 (6 bases). V dropped 4 bases and J dropped 4 bases, with 9 bases sitting between them. The CDR3 is 12 amino acids. Germline CDR1 reads SGHRS; CDR2 reads YFSETQ.

The V and J genes are TRBV6-5 and TRBJ2-3; 7 bases match TRBD2. CDR1 and CDR2 (germline): MNHEY, SVGAGI. CDR3 length: 13 amino acids. The V segment lost 7 bases and the J segment 5 bases; nucleotides outside the gene matches: 6. The CDR3 loop reads CASKLASVDTQYF. CDR3 nucleotides: TGTGCCAGCAAACTAGCGTCGGTAGATACGCAGTATTTT.

This clone appeared a few times. The chain carries TRBV5-4 and TRBJ2-5, with D perhaps matching TRBD1 (6 bases). The V gene's germline CDR1 is SGHNT and CDR2 YYREEE (reference sequence). This CDR3 spans 16 amino acids. Deletions cut 3 bases from V and 10 bases from J, with 25 bases between. DNA of the CDR3: TGTGCCAGCAGCTCCAAGGCCGCGACAGGCCGGTTGATCCAGTACTTC. It yields the protein CASSSKAATGRLIQYF.

This sequence joins TRBV6-5 and TRBJ1-2; D is unresolved. This CDR3 is 13 amino acids long. Trimming shortened V by 0 bases and J by 4 bases, and 6 bases separated the two germline ends. Germline V lookup: CDR1 MNHEY, CDR2 SVGAGI. The CDR3 DNA reads TGTGCCAGCAGTTACTCGGGCAGCTATGGCTACACCTTC. The encoded protein is CASSYSGSYGYTF.

This rearrangement joins TRBV18 to TRBJ1-3, with 7 bases aligning to TRBD1. The CDR3 is 16 residues long. The ends lost 2 bases at V and 0 bases at J; junction bases unmatched: 4. The germline V gene encodes CDR1 KGHSH and CDR2 LQKENI. DNA for the CDR3: TGTGCCAGCTCACCAGGACAGGCGTCCTCTGGAAACACCATATATTTT. Amino acids: CASSPGQASSGNTIYF.

This clone was detected only once. The chain uses TRBV5-1 and TRBJ1-1; D is unclear. The CDR3 spans 13 residues. CDR1 and CDR2 (germline): SGHRS, YFSETQ. V was pared by 5 bases and J by 1 base, with 9 bases between. The DNA for the CDR3 is TGCGCCAGCAGGGGTGAGGGGAACACTGAAGCTTTCTTT. It yields the protein CASRGEGNTEAFF.

This chain connects TRBV10-3 to TRBJ2-2, with 8 positions matching TRBD1. J lost 5 bases, V lost 7 bases, and 6 bases had no gene match. Germline CDR1 and CDR2: ENHRY and SYGVKD. The length of the CDR3 is 14 residues. CDR3 sequence: CAITNTGGTGELFF. The CDR3 DNA sequence: TGTGCCATCACAAATACAGGGGGAACCGGGGAGCTGTTTTTT.

This clone appeared a single time. The chain couples TRBV25-1 to TRBJ1-4; D is possibly TRBD1 (5 bases). CDR1 and CDR2 from the germline V gene are MGHDK and SYGVNS. Trimming removed 5 bases at V and 6 bases at J, with 16 bases between. The length of the CDR3 is 15 residues. The CDR3, as DNA: TGTGCCAGCAGTTATACAGGACGGCCTGATGAAAAACTGTTTTTT. Translated: CASSYTGRPDEKLFF.

The V gene is TRBV2, the J gene TRBJ1-1; perhaps TRBD1 as D (6 bases). In germline, CDR1 is SNHLY, CDR2 FYNNEI. V was shortened by 8 bases and J by 10 bases, with 26 bases between the two germline ends. The CDR3 length is 15 residues. CDR3 amino acids: CASRWQGPGAPRAFF. In nucleotides, the CDR3 is TGTGCCAGCCGTTGGCAGGGGCCAGGGGCCCCGAGAGCTTTCTTT.

The chain uses TRBV19 and TRBJ1-6; D gene ambiguous. The CDR3 is made up of 17 amino acids. Germline V gene sequence: CDR1 LNHDA, CDR2 SQIVND (reference sequence). V gave up 4 bases and J gave up 0 bases, with 13 bases separating them. CDR3 nucleotide sequence: TGTGCCAGTAGTACCCGACACGAGCTCTCCTATAATTCACCCCTCCACTTT. Translated: CASSTRHELSYNSPLHF.

The chain links TRBV4-2 to TRBJ2-7; possibly TRBD1 for D (5 bases). The CDR3 runs to 15 residues. Germline values: CDR1 LGHNA, CDR2 YNFKEQ. V was shortened by 2 bases and J by 3 bases, with 14 bases between the two germline ends. The CDR3 sequence is CASSQQTTVLYEQYF. DNA for the CDR3: TGTGCCAGCAGCCAACAGACGACAGTCCTCTACGAGCAGTACTTC.